One sample yielded the 3 T cell receptor beta chains listed below, sequenced in a study of long-term antiretroviral therapy in people with HIV. The libraries were made with immunoSEQ v3.0 at survey level. Some clones are missing from TCRdb's copy, which holds only in-frame ones; the method was immunoSEQ multiplex PCR. The sample includes more than 25,000 clones, approximately 90% seen only once; the top ten take roughly 8%. This sample comprised unsorted PBMCs, obtained 3.2 years before starting antiretroviral therapy. All receptors derive from a man aged 50 or older with HIV.

This clone was seen only once. The rearrangement joins TRBV6-1 to TRBJ2-2; 8 bases line up with TRBD1. Germline CDR1 MNHNS, CDR2 SASEGT. The CDR3 extends over 15 amino acids. V gave up 4 bases and J gave up 6 bases; unmatched junction bases: 7. For the CDR3, the DNA is TGTGCCAGCAGTGTCTGGACAGGGAGCGCCGGGGAGCTGTTTTTT. This sequence encodes CASSVWTGSAGELFF.

The chain uses TRBV7-2 and TRBJ2-5, with a tentative D call TRBD2 (5 bases). The CDR3 extends over 12 amino acids. Germline CDR1 is SGHTA and CDR2 is FQGNSA. The ends were cut back, 2 bases at V and 9 bases at J, with 10 bases in the middle. The CDR3 region is CASSLLMGAQYF. CDR3 sequence (DNA): TGTGCCAGCAGCTTATTAATGGGAGCCCAGTACTTC.

The V gene is TRBV19, the J gene TRBJ2-7, with a weak D call TRBD2 (5 bases). The CDR3 loop spans 15 amino acids. Trimming removed 2 bases from V and 9 bases from J, with 20 bases in between. From germline, CDR1 is LNHDA and CDR2 SQIVND (reference sequence). The CDR3 DNA reads TGTGCCAGTAGTATAAGCGGACGGCTTTCGAATGGGCAGTACTTC. It encodes CASSISGRLSNGQYF. Full variable domain (outside the CDR3, taken from reference TRBV19 and TRBJ2-7): DGGITQSPKYLFRKEGQNVTLSCEQNLNHDAMYWYRQDPGQGLRLIYYSQIVNDFQKGDIAEGYSVSREKKESFPLTVTSAQKNPTAFYLCASSISGRLSNGQYFGPGTRLTVT.